This T cell receptor (beta chain) is drawn from a study of blood T cell repertoires in COVID-19. Overall study context: T cells, B-cell-depleted T cells, or PBMCs provided the cDNA or gDNA that served as material.

Authors' analysis steps: Nucleated cell number was recorded as an estimate derived from reference gene primer amplification. TCRdb keeps only in-frame clones here, not all; method: immunoSEQ multiplex PCR. That table supplies the V and J calls and clone size; D and trimming were determined from the DNA. The top ten clones hold about 1.7% of a sample with roughly 290,000 clones, nearly 90% of them seen once. Participants were placed into cohorts based on the clinical history they reported. The J segment lost 7 bases and the V segment lost 4 bases, leaving 10 bases of the junction unmatched. CDR1 is LNHDA, CDR2 SQIVND, per germline (reference sequence). There are 17 residues in the CDR3.

V is TRBV19 and J is TRBJ2-1, with 13 bases matching TRBD2. The sequence was obtained from a woman between 18 and 29 years old with acute COVID-19. The sample consisted of PBMCs or T cells enriched from blood (not recorded which). CDR3 DNA: TGTGCCAGTAGTAGCACACCACTAGCGGGAGGGGGTAATGAGCAGTTCTTC. Translating it yields CASSSTPLAGGGNEQFF.